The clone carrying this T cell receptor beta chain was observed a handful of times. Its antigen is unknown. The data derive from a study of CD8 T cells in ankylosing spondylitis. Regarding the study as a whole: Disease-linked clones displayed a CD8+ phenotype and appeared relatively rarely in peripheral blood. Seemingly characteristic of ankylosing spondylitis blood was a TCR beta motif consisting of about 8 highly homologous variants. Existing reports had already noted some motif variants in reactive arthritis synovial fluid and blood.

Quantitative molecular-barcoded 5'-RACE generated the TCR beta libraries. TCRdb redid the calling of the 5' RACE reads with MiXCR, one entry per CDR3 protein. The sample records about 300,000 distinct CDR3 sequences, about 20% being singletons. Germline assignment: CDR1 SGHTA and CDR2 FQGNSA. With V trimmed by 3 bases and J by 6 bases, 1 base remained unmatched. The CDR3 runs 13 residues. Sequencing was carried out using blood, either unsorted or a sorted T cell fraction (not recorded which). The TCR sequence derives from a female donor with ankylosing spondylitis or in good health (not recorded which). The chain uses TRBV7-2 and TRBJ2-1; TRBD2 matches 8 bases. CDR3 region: CASSFLAGNEQFF. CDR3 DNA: TGTGCCAGCAGCTTCCTAGCGGGCAATGAGCAGTTCTTC.